This T cell receptor (beta chain) was sequenced for a study of cytomegalovirus exposure and HLA in healthy donors. Regarding the study as a whole: Productive rates of about 90% or about 30% were seen for most TCR beta V segments in an earlier analysis. Trimming of TCR beta V- and J-genes showed a link, identified in a later analysis, to a missense DCLRE1C variant. Testing in vitro showed three CMV-associated chains specific for CMV antigens. Presence/absence analyses rested on an assumption that sequencing depth was roughly uniform across donors.

The PCR employed 60 Vbeta primers together with 13 Jbeta primers. Measured with immunoSEQ multiplex PCR; TCRdb has only the in-frame clones, and not every one. The repertoire holds 150,000 to 200,000 clones, roughly 80% seen once, with roughly 6.3% in the top ten. Concerning this clone itself: What it recognizes is unknown.

CDR1 is SGHTS, CDR2 YDEGEE, per germline. Trimming removed 4 bases from V and 2 bases from J; junction bases left unmatched: 2. The length of the CDR3 is 14 residues. The clonotype was recovered from a male donor in good health and CMV-seropositive. The sample taken for sequencing was PBMCs. The chain uses TRBV5-8 and TRBJ1-3; 8 bases are shared with TRBD1. The CDR3 protein is CASSATGAGNTIYF. The CDR3 DNA is TGTGCCAGCAGCGCGACAGGGGCTGGAAACACCATATATTTT.